What follows describes a single TCR beta chain. Profiled with immunoSEQ multiplex PCR; TCRdb holds only in-frame clones, not every one. The table shows roughly 61,000 clones, with 90% occurring only once. This sample is part of a study of T cell changes during pregnancy in multiple sclerosis. The V gene's germline CDR1 is LNHDA and CDR2 SQIVND (reference sequence). CDR3 length equals 13 residues. The germline V and J ends were trimmed by 2 bases and 6 bases, with 8 bases remaining between them. The sequences come from peripheral blood, collected in the first trimester of pregnancy. This clonotype originated in a female donor in good health, enrolled as a control in a pregnancy study. The chain recombines TRBV19 with TRBJ2-1; D remains unclear. In DNA form, the CDR3 reads TGTGCCAGTAGTATAAAGGCGGCCAATGAGCAGTTCTTC. This translates into CASSIKAANEQFF.